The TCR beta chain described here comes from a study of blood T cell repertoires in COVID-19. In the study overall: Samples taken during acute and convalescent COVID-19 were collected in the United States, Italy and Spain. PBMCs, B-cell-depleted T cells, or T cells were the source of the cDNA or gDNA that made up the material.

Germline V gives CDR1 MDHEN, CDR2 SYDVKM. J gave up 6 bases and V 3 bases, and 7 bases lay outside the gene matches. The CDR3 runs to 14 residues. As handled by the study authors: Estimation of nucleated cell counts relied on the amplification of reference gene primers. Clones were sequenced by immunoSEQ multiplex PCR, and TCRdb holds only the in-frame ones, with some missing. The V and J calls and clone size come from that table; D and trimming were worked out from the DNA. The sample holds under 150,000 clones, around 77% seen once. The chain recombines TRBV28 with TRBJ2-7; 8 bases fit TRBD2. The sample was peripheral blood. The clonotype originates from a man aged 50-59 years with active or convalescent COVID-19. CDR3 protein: CASSFEREMIEQYF. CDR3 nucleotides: TGTGCCAGCAGTTTCGAGCGGGAGATGATCGAGCAGTACTTC.